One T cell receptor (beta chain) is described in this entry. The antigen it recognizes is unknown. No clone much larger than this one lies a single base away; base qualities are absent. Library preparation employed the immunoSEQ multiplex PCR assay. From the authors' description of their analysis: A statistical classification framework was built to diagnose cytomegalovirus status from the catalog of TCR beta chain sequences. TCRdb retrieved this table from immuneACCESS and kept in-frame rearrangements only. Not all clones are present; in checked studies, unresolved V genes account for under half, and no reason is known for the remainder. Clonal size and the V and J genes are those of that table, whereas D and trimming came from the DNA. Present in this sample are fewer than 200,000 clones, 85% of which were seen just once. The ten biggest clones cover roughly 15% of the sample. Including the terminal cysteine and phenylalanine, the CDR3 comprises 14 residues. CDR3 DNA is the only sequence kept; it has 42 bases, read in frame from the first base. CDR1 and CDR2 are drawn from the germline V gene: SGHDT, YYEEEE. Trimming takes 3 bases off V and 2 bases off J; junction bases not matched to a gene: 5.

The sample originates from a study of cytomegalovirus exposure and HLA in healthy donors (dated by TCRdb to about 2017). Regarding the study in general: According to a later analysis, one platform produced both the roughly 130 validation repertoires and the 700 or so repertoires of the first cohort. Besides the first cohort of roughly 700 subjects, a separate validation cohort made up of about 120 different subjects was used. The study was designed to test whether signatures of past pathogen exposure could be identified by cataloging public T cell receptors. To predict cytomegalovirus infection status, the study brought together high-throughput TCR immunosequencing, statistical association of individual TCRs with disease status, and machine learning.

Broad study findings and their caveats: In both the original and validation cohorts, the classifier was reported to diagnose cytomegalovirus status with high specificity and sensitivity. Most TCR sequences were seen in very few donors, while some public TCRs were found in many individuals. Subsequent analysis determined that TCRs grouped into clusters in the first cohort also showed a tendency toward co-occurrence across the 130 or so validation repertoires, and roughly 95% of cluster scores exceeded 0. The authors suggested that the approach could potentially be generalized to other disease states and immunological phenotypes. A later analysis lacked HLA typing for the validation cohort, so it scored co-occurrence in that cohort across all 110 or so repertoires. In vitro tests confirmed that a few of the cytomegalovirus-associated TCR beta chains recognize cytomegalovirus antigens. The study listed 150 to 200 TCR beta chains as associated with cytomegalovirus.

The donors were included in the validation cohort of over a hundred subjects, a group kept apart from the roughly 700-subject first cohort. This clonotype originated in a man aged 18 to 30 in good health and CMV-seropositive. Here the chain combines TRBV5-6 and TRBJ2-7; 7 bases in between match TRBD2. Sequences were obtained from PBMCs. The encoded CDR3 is CASSWAGAPYEQYF. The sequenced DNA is TGTGCCAGCAGCTGGGCGGGAGCCCCCTACGAGCAGTACTTC.